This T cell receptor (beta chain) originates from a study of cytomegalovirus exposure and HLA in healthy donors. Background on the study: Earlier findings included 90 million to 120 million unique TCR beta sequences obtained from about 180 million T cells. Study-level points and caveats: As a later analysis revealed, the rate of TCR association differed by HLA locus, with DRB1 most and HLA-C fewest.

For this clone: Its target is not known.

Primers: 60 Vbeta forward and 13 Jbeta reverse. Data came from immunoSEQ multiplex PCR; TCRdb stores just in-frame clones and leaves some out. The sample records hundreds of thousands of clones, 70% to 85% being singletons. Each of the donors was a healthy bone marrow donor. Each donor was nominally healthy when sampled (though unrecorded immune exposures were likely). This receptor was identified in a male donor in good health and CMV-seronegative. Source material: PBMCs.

The CDR3 DNA follows: TGTGCCAGCAGCTTGTTTATTGAGCAGTTCTTC. Translation gives CASSLFIEQFF. The J gene is TRBJ2-1, the V gene TRBV5-6; D remains ambiguous. CDR1 is SGHDT, CDR2 YYEEEE, per germline. The CDR3 is 11 amino acids. Trimming pared 1 base from V and 9 bases from J, leaving 5 bases between. The entire variable domain, with the rest obtained from reference TRBV5-6 and TRBJ2-1, is as follows: DAGVTQSPTHLIKTRGQQVTLRCSPKSGHDTVSWYQQALGQGPQFIFQYYEEEERQRGNFPDRFSGHQFPNYSSELNVNALLLGDSALYLCASSLFIEQFFGPGTRLTVL.